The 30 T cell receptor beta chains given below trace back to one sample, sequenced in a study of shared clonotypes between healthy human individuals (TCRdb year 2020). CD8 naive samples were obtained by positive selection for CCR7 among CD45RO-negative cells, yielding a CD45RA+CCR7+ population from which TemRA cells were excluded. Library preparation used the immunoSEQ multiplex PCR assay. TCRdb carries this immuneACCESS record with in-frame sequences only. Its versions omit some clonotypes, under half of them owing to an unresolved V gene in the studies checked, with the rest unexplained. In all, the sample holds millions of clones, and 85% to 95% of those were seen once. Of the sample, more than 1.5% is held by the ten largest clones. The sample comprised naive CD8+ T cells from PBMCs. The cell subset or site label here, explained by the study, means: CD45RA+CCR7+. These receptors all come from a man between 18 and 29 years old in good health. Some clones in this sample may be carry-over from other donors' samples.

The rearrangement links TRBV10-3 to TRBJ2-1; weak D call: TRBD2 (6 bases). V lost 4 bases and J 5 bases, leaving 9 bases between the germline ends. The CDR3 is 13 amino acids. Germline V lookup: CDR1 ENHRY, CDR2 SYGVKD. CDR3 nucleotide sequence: TGTGCCATCAGTGCCGGAGGGAACAATGAGCAGTTCTTC. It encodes CAISAGGNNEQFF.

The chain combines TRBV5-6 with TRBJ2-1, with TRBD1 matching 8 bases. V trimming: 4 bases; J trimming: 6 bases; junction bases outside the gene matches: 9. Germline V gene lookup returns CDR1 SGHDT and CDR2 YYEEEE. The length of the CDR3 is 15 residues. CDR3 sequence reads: CASSIGQGRFNEQFF. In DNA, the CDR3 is TGTGCCAGCAGCATCGGACAGGGAAGATTCAATGAGCAGTTCTTC. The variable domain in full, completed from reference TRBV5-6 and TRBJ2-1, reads DAGVTQSPTHLIKTRGQQVTLRCSPKSGHDTVSWYQQALGQGPQFIFQYYEEEERQRGNFPDRFSGHQFPNYSSELNVNALLLGDSALYLCASSIGQGRFNEQFFGPGTRLTVL.

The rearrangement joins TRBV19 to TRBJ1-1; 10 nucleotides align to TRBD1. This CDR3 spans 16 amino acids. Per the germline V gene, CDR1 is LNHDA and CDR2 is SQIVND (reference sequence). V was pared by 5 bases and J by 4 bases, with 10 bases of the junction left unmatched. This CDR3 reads CASSVGQGFMSTEAFF. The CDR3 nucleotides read TGTGCCAGTAGTGTGGGACAGGGGTTCATGAGCACTGAAGCTTTCTTT.

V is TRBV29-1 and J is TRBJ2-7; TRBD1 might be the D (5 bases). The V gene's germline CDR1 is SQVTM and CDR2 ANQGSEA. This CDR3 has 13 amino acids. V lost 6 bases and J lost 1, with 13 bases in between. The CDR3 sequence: CSVQTVGSYEQYF. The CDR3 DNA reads TGCAGCGTCCAGACAGTAGGGTCCTACGAGCAGTACTTC.

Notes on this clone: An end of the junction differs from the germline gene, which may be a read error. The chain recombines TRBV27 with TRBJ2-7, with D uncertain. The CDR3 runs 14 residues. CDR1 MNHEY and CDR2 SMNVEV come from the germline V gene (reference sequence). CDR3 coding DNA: TGTGCCAGCAGTTTACCGGGTCACTCCTACGGGCAGTACTTC. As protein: CASSLPGHSYGQYF.

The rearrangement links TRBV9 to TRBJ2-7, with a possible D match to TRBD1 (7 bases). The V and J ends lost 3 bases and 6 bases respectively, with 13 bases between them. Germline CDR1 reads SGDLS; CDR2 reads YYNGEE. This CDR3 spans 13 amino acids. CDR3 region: CASSATQGGEQYF. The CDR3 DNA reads TGTGCCAGCAGCGCCACCCAGGGGGGCGAGCAGTACTTC.

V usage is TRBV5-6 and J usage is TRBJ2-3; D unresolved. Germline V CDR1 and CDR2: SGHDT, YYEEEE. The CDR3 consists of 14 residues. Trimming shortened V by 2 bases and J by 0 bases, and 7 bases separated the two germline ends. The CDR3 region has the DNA TGTGCCAGCAGCTTTAAGGTTAGCACAGATACGCAGTATTTT. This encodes CASSFKVSTDTQYF.

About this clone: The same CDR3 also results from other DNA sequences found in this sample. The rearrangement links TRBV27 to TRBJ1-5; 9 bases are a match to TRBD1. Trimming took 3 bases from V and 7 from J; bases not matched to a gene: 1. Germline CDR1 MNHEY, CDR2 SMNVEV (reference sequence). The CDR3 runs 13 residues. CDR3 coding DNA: TGTGCCAGCAGTTTCGACAGGGGGCAGCCCCAGCATTTT. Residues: CASSFDRGQPQHF.

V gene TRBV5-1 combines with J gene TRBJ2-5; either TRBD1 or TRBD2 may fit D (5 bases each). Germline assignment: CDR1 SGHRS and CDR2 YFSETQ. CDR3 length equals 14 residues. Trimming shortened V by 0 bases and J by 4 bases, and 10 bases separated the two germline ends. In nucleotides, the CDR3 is TGCGCCAGCAGCTTGGATCGGGGCGGAGAGACCCAGTACTTC. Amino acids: CASSLDRGGETQYF.

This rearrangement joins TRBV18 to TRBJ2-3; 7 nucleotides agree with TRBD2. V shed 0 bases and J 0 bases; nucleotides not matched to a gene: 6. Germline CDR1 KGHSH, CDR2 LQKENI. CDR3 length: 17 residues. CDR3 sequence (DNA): TGTGCCAGCTCACCACCGGCTAGCGGTATGAGCACAGATACGCAGTATTTT. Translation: CASSPPASGMSTDTQYF.

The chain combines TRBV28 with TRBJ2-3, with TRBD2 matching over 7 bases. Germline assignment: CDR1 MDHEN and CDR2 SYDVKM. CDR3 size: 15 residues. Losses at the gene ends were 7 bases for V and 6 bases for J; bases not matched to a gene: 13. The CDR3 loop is CASTRGESKTDTQYF. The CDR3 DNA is TGTGCCAGCACTCGGGGGGAGAGCAAGACGGATACGCAGTATTTT.

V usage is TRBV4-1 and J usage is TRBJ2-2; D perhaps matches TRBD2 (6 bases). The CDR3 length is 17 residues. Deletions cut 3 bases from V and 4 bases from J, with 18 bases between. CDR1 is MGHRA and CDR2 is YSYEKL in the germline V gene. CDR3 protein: CASSHPRRERGTGELFF. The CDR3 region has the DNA TGCGCCAGCAGCCATCCTAGGCGGGAAAGGGGCACCGGGGAGCTGTTTTTT.

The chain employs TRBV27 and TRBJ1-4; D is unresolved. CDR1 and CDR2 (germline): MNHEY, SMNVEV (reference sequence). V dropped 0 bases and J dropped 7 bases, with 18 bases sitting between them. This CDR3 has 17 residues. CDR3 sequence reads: CASSLSLLTAMGEKLFF. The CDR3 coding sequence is TGTGCCAGCAGTTTATCTCTTCTGACGGCAATGGGTGAAAAACTGTTTTTT.

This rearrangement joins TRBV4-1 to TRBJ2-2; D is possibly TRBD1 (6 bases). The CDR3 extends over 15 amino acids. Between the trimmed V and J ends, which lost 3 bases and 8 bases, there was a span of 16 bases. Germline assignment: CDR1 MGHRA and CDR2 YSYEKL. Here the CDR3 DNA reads TGCGCCAGCAGCCAGGTTGGCAGGGGTATGGGGGAGCTGTTTTTT. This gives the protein CASSQVGRGMGELFF.

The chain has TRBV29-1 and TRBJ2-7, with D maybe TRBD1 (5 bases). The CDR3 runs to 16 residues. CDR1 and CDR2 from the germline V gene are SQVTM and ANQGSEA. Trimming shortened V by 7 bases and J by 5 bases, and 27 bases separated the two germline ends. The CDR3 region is CSGGSGSGRAGDEQYF. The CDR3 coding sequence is TGCAGCGGGGGCTCCGGTTCGGGCAGGGCAGGCGACGAGCAGTACTTC.

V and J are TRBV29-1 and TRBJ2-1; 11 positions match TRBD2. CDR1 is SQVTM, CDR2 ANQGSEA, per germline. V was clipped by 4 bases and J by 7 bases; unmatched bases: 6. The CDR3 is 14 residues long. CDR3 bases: TGCAGCGTTGCACCGGGACTAGCGGCAAATGAGCAGTTCTTC. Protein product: CSVAPGLAANEQFF.

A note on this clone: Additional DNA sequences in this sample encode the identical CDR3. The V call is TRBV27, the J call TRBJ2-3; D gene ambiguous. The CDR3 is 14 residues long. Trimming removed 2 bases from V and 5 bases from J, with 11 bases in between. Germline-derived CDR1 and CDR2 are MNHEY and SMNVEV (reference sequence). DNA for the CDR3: TGTGCCAGCAGTTTACTAGGGCCTGGAGATACGCAGTATTTT. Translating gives CASSLLGPGDTQYF.

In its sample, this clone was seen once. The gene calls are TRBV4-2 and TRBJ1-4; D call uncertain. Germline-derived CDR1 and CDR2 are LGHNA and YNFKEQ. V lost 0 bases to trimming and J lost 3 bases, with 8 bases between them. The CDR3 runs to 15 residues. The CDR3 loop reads CASSQDGDSNEKLFF. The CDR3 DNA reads TGTGCCAGCAGCCAAGATGGCGATTCTAATGAAAAACTGTTTTTT.

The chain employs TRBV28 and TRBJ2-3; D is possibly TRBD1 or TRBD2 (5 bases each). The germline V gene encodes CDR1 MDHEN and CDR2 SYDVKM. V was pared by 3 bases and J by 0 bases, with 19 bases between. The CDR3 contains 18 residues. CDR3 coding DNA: TGTGCCAGCAGTTTTCCCCCTTTCGGGACGACTAGCACAGATACGCAGTATTTT. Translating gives CASSFPPFGTTSTDTQYF.

Written as DNA, the CDR3 is TGTGCCAGCAGCCGGGGGTGGGGCCCCACAGATACGCAGTATTTT. Protein sequence: CASSRGWGPTDTQYF. V gene TRBV27 combines with J gene TRBJ2-3; D is perhaps TRBD2 (6 bases). V shed 6 bases and J shed 2 bases, with 15 bases lying between them. CDR3 length equals 15 residues. Germline values: CDR1 MNHEY, CDR2 SMNVEV (reference sequence).

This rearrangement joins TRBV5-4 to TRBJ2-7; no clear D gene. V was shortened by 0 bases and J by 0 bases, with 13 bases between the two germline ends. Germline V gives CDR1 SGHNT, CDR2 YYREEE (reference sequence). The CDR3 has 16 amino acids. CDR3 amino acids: CASSLEVGRSSYEQYF. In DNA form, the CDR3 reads TGTGCCAGCAGCTTGGAAGTCGGACGGAGCTCCTACGAGCAGTACTTC.

Here the CDR3 DNA reads TGTGCCACCAGCAGAGATAATGGCGGGTCAGGAGGCTACACCTTC. Its protein is CATSRDNGGSGGYTF. The V gene is TRBV15, the J gene TRBJ1-2, with unresolved D. This CDR3 is built from 15 residues. Between the trimmed V and J ends, which lost 0 bases and 8 bases, there was a span of 16 bases. Germline CDR1 reads LNHNV; CDR2 reads YYDKDF (reference sequence). Together with reference TRBV15 and TRBJ1-2, the CDR3 gives the full variable domain: DAMVIQNPRYQVTQFGKPVTLSCSQTLNHNVMYWYQQKSSQAPKLLFHYYDKDFNNEADTPDNFQSRRPNTSFCFLDIRSPGLGDTAMYLCATSRDNGGSGGYTFGSGTRLTVV.

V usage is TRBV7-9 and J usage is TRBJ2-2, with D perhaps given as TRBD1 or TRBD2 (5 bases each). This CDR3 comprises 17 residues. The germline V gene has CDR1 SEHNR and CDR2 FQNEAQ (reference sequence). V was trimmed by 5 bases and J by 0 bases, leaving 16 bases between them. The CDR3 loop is CASSPPGTAANTGELFF. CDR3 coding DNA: TGTGCCAGCAGCCCCCCCGGGACGGCGGCGAACACCGGGGAGCTGTTTTTT.

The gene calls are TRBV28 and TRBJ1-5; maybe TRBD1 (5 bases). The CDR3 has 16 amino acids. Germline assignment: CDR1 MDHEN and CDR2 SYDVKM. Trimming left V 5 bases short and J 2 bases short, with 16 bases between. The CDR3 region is CASSTPRVYGNQPQHF. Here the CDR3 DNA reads TGTGCCAGCAGTACCCCCAGGGTATATGGCAATCAGCCCCAGCATTTT.

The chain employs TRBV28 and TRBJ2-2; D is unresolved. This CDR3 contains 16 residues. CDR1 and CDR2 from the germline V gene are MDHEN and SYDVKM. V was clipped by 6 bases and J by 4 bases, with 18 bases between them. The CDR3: CASSLVTYWGTGELFF. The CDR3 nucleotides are TGTGCCAGCAGCCTCGTGACCTACTGGGGCACCGGGGAGCTGTTTTTT.

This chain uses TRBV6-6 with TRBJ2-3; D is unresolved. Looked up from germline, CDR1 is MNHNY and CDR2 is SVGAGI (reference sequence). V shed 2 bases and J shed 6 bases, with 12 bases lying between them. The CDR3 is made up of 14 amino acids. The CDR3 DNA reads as TGTGCCAGCAGTTACCTTAAAGCCCCGGATACGCAGTATTTT. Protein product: CASSYLKAPDTQYF.

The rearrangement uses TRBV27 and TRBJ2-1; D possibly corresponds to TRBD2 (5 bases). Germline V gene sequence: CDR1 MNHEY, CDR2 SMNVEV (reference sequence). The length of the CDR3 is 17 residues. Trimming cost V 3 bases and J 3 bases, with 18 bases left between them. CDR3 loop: CASSLGASALRYNEQFF. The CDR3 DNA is TGTGCCAGCAGTTTGGGAGCCAGCGCCCTACGCTACAATGAGCAGTTCTTC.

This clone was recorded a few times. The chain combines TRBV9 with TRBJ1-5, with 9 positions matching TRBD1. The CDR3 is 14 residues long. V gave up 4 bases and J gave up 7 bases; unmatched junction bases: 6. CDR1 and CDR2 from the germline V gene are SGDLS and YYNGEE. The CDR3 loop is CASSPTGGRQPQHF. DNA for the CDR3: TGTGCCAGCAGCCCCACAGGGGGCAGGCAGCCCCAGCATTTT.

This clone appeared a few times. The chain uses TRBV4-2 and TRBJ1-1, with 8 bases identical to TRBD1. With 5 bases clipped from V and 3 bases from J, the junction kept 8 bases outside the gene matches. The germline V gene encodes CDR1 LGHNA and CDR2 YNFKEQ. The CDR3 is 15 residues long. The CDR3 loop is CASSYRQGFDTEAFF. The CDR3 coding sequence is TGTGCCAGCAGCTACCGACAGGGGTTCGACACTGAAGCTTTCTTT.

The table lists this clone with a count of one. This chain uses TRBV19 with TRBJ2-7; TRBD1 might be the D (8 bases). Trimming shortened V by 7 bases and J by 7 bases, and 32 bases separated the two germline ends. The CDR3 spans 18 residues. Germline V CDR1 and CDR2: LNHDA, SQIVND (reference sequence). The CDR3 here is CASTVTGGWREGVMEQYF. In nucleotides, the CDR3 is TGTGCCAGTACGGTCACAGGGGGTTGGAGGGAGGGCGTAATGGAGCAGTACTTC.